These 27 T cell receptor beta chains originate from one sample sequenced in a study of T cells in Graves' hyperthyroidism and ophthalmopathy. From RNA transcripts, TCR beta CDR3 regions were amplified. With the HTBI primer set, the TCR CDR3 went through a first round of RT-PCR. Using its own MiXCR run on the multiplex PCR reads, TCRdb lists one record per CDR3 protein. The sample contains under 350,000 distinct CDR3 sequences, approximately 14% of which appear only once. The sequencing sample was made of blood. The receptors stem from a woman aged 40-49 years with Graves' ophthalmopathy.

The chain has TRBV7-8 and TRBJ2-5; D may be TRBD1 (6 bases). Trimming took 3 bases from V and 1 from J, leaving 12 bases between them. The CDR3 runs 15 residues. Germline CDR1 and CDR2: SGHVS and FQNEAQ. CDR3 nucleotide sequence: TGTGCCAGCAGCTTTTTCGGGACACTCCAAGAGACCCAGTACTTC. Translated: CASSFFGTLQETQYF.

This clonotype was counted at least ten times. The chain links TRBV2 to TRBJ2-2; D is uncertain. The ends were cut back, 4 bases at V and 6 bases at J, with 9 bases in the middle. The CDR3 consists of 13 residues. From germline, CDR1 is SNHLY and CDR2 FYNNEI. The CDR3 DNA reads as TGTGCCAGCAGTGCCATAAGTCCCGGGGAGCTGTTTTTT. Protein sequence: CASSAISPGELFF.

This clonotype was counted at least ten times. The rearrangement uses TRBV20-1 and TRBJ2-5, with unresolved D. The V and J ends lost 1 base and 0 bases respectively, with 9 bases between them. The CDR3 extends over 14 amino acids. CDR1 and CDR2 (germline): DFQATT, SNEGSKA (reference sequence). The CDR3 spells CSARVSVDQETQYF. CDR3 coding DNA: TGCAGTGCTAGAGTATCTGTGGACCAAGAGACCCAGTACTTC.

The table lists this clonotype with many counts. The DNA for the CDR3 is TGTGCCAGCAGCCAAGAGGCGGCTTCGGGGACCCAGTACTTC. Translation: CASSQEAASGTQYF. The chain recombines TRBV3-1 with TRBJ2-5; D unresolved. V was trimmed by 0 bases and J by 7 bases, leaving 12 bases between them. Germline-derived CDR1 and CDR2 are LGHDT and YNNKEL (reference sequence). The CDR3 has 14 amino acids.

This clonotype has a handful of counts. The CDR3 DNA reads TGCAGTGCTGTACAGACAGGCGCTAGTGAAAAACTGTTTTTT. This sequence encodes CSAVQTGASEKLFF. V gene TRBV20-1 combines with J gene TRBJ1-4; a possible D gene is TRBD1 (6 bases). The CDR3 contains 14 residues. Germline assignment: CDR1 DFQATT and CDR2 SNEGSKA (reference sequence). V was cut by 5 bases and J by 7 bases, with 17 bases left in between.

V gene TRBV7-3 combines with J gene TRBJ1-1; no clear D gene. Germline CDR1 reads SGHTA; CDR2 reads FQGTGA. The V end was cut by 0 bases, the J end by 0 bases, with 14 bases between. This CDR3 contains 17 residues. Here the CDR3 DNA reads TGTGCCAGCAGCTTAACTCCCCTGATAGATCTGAACACTGAAGCTTTCTTT. Translation gives CASSLTPLIDLNTEAFF.

The genes are TRBV30 and TRBJ1-5, with 8 bases aligning to TRBD1. V gave up 3 bases and J gave up 2 bases; unmatched junction bases: 3. The V gene's germline CDR1 is GTSNPN and CDR2 SVGIG (reference sequence). The CDR3 totals 14 residues. The DNA of the CDR3 is TGTGCCTGGAGCGCGGGACAGGGCAATCAGCCCCAGCATTTT. The encoded protein is CAWSAGQGNQPQHF.

This clonotype was observed many times. The rearrangement uses TRBV28 and TRBJ2-3; the D gene could be TRBD1 or TRBD2 (6 bases each). Deletions cut 5 bases from V and 5 bases from J, with 14 bases between. CDR1 MDHEN and CDR2 SYDVKM come from the germline V gene. The CDR3 is 14 amino acids. In DNA, the CDR3 is TGTGCCAGCAGTATTGGGGGGCCGAGAGATACGCAGTATTTT. This gives the protein CASSIGGPRDTQYF.

This clonotype was recorded at least ten times. The CDR3, as DNA: TGCAGTGCGAACCAGGGGGCGGGGGATATGGAGACCCAGTACTTC. As protein: CSANQGAGDMETQYF. The V and J genes are TRBV20-1 and TRBJ2-5, with a tentative D call TRBD1 (8 bases). Germline CDR1 and CDR2: DFQATT and SNEGSKA (reference sequence). The CDR3 is 15 amino acids. The V end was cut by 6 bases, the J end by 5 bases, with 22 bases between.

For the CDR3, the DNA is TGTGCCAGCAGCTTAGATAGGGACAAACTGTTTTTT. Encoded protein: CASSLDRDKLFF. V usage is TRBV7-8 and J usage is TRBJ1-4, with D possibly being TRBD1 (5 bases). Germline V lookup: CDR1 SGHVS, CDR2 FQNEAQ. The V end was cut by 1 base, the J end by 11 bases, with 8 bases between. CDR3 length equals 12 residues. Full variable domain (remainder filled in from reference TRBV7-8 and TRBJ1-4): GAGVSQSPRYKVAKRGQDVALRCDPISGHVSLFWYQQALGQGPEFLTYFQNEAQLDKSGLPSDRFFAERPEGSVSTLKIQRTQQEDSAVYLCASSLDRDKLFFGSGTQLSVL.

This clonotype was seen more than once but under ten times. The V call is TRBV4-2, the J call TRBJ2-2; D assignment may be TRBD1 or TRBD2 (5 bases each). The CDR3 totals 15 residues. Germline assignment: CDR1 LGHNA and CDR2 YNFKEQ. V gave up 0 bases and J gave up 4 bases, with 9 bases separating them. CDR3 region: CASSQDLGTTGELFF. The CDR3 nucleotides are TGTGCCAGCAGCCAAGATCTTGGGACCACCGGGGAGCTGTTTTTT.

This clonotype was counted ten times or more. V gene TRBV12-3 or TRBV12-4 combines with J gene TRBJ2-3; 12 bases agree with TRBD2. The J segment lost 6 bases and the V segment lost 10 bases, leaving 17 bases of the junction unmatched. The CDR3 runs 17 residues. CDR3 protein: CATSPLAGGPISDTQYF. Here the CDR3 DNA reads TGTGCCACCTCCCCTCTAGCGGGGGGGCCGATATCGGATACGCAGTATTTT.

This clonotype was found a few times. A junction end diverges from the germline sequence, so it may reflect a read error. V usage is TRBV3-1 and J usage is TRBJ2-3, with D unresolved. This CDR3 has 13 amino acids. Germline loops: CDR1 LGHDT, CDR2 YNNKEL (reference sequence). CDR3: CASSPRPQVRSNF. The CDR3 region has the DNA TGTGCCAGCAGCCCTAGGCCCCAGGTCCGCAGTAATTTT.

This clonotype was picked up many times. CDR3 sequence (DNA): TGTGCCAGCAGCTCCTACGGCTCAGGGACACTCTACAATGAGCAGTTCTTC. Amino acids: CASSSYGSGTLYNEQFF. The chain carries TRBV7-2 and TRBJ2-1, with a weak D call TRBD1 (6 bases). The CDR3 contains 17 residues. Germline CDR1 reads SGHTA; CDR2 reads FQGNSA. The ends were cut back, 4 bases at V and 3 bases at J, with 19 bases in the middle.

The chain is built from TRBV13 and TRBJ2-1, with 10 positions matching TRBD2. After removal of 5 bases from V and 4 bases from J, the junction contained 8 bases not matched to a gene. This CDR3 spans 16 amino acids. The germline V gene encodes CDR1 PRHDT and CDR2 FYEKMQ (reference sequence). The CDR3 reads CASSPVAGGDYNEQFF. As DNA, the CDR3 is TGTGCCAGCAGCCCCGTAGCGGGGGGAGATTACAATGAGCAGTTCTTC.

CDR3 protein: CASRMIGGNEQFF. As DNA, the CDR3 is TGCGCCAGCAGGATGATCGGGGGCAATGAGCAGTTCTTC. The J gene is TRBJ2-1, the V gene TRBV4-1; a weak D match, TRBD2 (6 bases). With 6 bases removed from V and 6 bases from J, the gap between germline ends came to 12 bases. Germline V lookup: CDR1 MGHRA, CDR2 YSYEKL. The CDR3 is 13 amino acids.

This rearrangement joins TRBV2 to TRBJ2-7; 8 positions agree with TRBD2. The CDR3 runs 14 residues. CDR1 SNHLY and CDR2 FYNNEI come from the germline V gene. The J segment lost 6 bases and the V segment lost 9 bases, leaving 13 bases of the junction unmatched. CDR3 region: CARRKDGGTSEQYF. DNA for the CDR3: TGTGCCAGAAGGAAGGACGGGGGGACTAGCGAGCAGTACTTC.

V and J are TRBV12-3 or TRBV12-4 and TRBJ1-3; no firm D call. Trimming stripped 3 bases from V and 7 bases from J, with 10 bases between. This CDR3 is 13 amino acids long. The CDR3 region has the DNA TGTGCCAGCAGTTTGCTGACCCTCAACACCATATATTTT. It encodes CASSLLTLNTIYF.

This clonotype was observed many times. This chain uses TRBV6-1 with TRBJ2-5, with TRBD2 identical over 13 bases. With 6 bases clipped from V and 0 bases from J, the junction kept 4 bases outside the gene matches. Germline V gives CDR1 MNHNS, CDR2 SASEGT. This CDR3 is 16 amino acids long. As DNA, the CDR3 is TGTGCCAGCAGCGGACTAGCGGGAGCGTACCAAGAGACCCAGTACTTC. It codes for CASSGLAGAYQETQYF.

This clonotype was counted ten times or more. A read error may produce the germline difference seen at one junction end. This rearrangement joins TRBV2 to TRBJ1-1, with unresolved D. Germline CDR1 and CDR2: SNHLY and FYNNEI. This CDR3 spans 14 amino acids. The CDR3 is CASSPGRRNTETFF. CDR3 bases: TGTGCCAGCAGCCCCGGACGGCGGAACACTGAAACTTTCTTT.

In this sample, this clonotype turned up many times. CDR3 sequence reads: CASTFGGTPNQPQHF. DNA of the CDR3: TGTGCCAGCACCTTCGGAGGGACGCCGAATCAGCCCCAGCATTTT. The genes are TRBV12-3 or TRBV12-4 and TRBJ1-5; D may be TRBD1 (5 bases). This CDR3 region has 15 residues. V shed 7 bases and J shed 4 bases, with 17 bases lying between them.

This clonotype was counted many times. The rearrangement uses TRBV27 and TRBJ2-7; 10 bases are a match to TRBD2. This CDR3 spans 14 amino acids. Germline assignment: CDR1 MNHEY and CDR2 SMNVEV (reference sequence). Germline trimming cut 6 bases from V and 1 base from J; bases unmatched to any gene: 3. This CDR3 is CASRPAGGSYEQYF. CDR3 DNA: TGTGCCAGCAGACCAGCGGGAGGGTCCTACGAGCAGTACTTC.

This clonotype was picked up many times. The chain recombines TRBV20-1 with TRBJ1-1; no firm D call. V shed 1 base and J shed 2 bases, with 8 bases lying between them. The CDR3 runs 13 residues. Germline values: CDR1 DFQATT, CDR2 SNEGSKA (reference sequence). The CDR3 DNA follows: TGCAGTGCTAGAGTGGATAGAAACACTGAAGCTTTCTTT. Its translation: CSARVDRNTEAFF.

CDR3 region: CASSLAGTSGPNEQFF. CDR3 DNA: TGTGCCAGCAGCTTAGCAGGGACTAGCGGACCCAATGAGCAGTTCTTC. The chain combines TRBV7-9 with TRBJ2-1; 11 nucleotides line up with TRBD2. The CDR3 spans 16 residues. CDR1 and CDR2 from the germline V gene are SEHNR and FQNEAQ (reference sequence). Trimming removed 0 bases from V and 6 bases from J; junction bases left unmatched: 4.

The chain carries TRBV19 and TRBJ1-4; 7 nucleotides agree with TRBD1. In germline, CDR1 is LNHDA, CDR2 SQIVND (reference sequence). The CDR3 has 15 amino acids. After removal of 3 bases from V and 5 bases from J, the junction contained 6 bases not matched to a gene. For the CDR3, the DNA is TGTGCCAGTAGTATCTCCAGGGGGGGAAATGAAAAACTGTTTTTT. Residues: CASSISRGGNEKLFF.

V is TRBV11-2 and J is TRBJ1-1; D ambiguous. The CDR3 contains 15 residues. V dropped 2 bases and J dropped 1 base, with 11 bases sitting between them. The germline V gene encodes CDR1 SGHAT and CDR2 FQNNGV. The CDR3 here is CASSLSDTKNTEAFF. CDR3 sequence (DNA): TGTGCCAGCAGCTTAAGTGACACGAAGAACACTGAAGCTTTCTTT.

This clonotype has more than one count but fewer than ten. The chain joins TRBV19 to TRBJ2-2; D gene unclear. V lost 6 bases, J lost 0 bases, and 11 bases lay in between. This CDR3 spans 15 amino acids. CDR1 and CDR2 from the germline V gene are LNHDA and SQIVND (reference sequence). CDR3 in amino acids: CASRVEPTNTGELFF. Here the CDR3 DNA reads TGTGCCAGTAGGGTCGAGCCCACGAACACCGGGGAGCTGTTTTTT.